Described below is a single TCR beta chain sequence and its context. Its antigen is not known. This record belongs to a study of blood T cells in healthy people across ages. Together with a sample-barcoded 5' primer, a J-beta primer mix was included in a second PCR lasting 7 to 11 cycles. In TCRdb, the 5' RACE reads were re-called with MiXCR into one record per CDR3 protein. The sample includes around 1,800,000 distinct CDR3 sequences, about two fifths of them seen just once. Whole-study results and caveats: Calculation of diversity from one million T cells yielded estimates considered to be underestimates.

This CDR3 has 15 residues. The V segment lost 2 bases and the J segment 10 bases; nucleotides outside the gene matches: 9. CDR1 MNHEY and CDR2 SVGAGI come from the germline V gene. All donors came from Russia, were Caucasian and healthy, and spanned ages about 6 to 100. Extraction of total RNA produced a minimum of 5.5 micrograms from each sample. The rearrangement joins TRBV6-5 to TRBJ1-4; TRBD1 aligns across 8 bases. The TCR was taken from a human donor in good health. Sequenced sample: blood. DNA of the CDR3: TGTGCCAGCAGTTACGAGACAGGGGCTGGGGGAAAACTGTTTTTT. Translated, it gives CASSYETGAGGKLFF.